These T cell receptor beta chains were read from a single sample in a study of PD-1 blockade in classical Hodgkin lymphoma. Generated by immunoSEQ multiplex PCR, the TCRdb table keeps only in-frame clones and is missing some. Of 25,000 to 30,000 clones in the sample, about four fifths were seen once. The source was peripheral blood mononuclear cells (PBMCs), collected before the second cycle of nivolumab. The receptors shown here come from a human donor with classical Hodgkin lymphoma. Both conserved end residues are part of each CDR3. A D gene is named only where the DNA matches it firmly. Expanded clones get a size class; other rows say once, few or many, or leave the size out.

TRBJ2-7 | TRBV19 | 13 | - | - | TGTGCCAGTACCCTTACGGGTTCCGTCGAGCAGTACTTC | CASTLTGSVEQYF
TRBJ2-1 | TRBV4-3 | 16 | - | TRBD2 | TGCGCCAGCAGCCCGGGCGGGACTAGGGTCTACAATGAGCAGTTCTTC | CASSPGGTRVYNEQFF
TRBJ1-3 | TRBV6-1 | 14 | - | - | TGTGCCAGCAGCCCCAATCAAGCCGGGGACACCATATATTTT | CASSPNQAGDTIYF
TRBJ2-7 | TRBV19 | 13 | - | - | TGTGCCAGTAGTATAGGTCGGAATTACGAGCAGTACTTC | CASSIGRNYEQYF
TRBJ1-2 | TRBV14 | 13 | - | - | TGTGCCAGCAGCCAAGTCCTTAACTATGGCTACACCTTC | CASSQVLNYGYTF
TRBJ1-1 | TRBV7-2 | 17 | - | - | TGTGCCAGCAGACTTACCGGGACGTCGTGGTCGAACACTGAAGCTTTCTTT | CASRLTGTSWSNTEAFF
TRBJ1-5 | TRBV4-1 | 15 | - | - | TGCGCCAGCAGCCAAGACCAAACGGTAAACCGGCCCCAGCATTTT | CASSQDQTVNRPQHF
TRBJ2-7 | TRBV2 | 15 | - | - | TGTGCCAGCAGTGTTGGTATGGGTCCGTCCTACGAGCAGTACTTC | CASSVGMGPSYEQYF
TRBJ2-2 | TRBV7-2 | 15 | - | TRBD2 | TGTGCCAGCAGCTTACGCGGGGGGAACACCGGGGAGCTGTTTTTT | CASSLRGGNTGELFF
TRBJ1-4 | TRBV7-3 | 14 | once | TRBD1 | TGTGCCAGCAGCATCACAGGGGGGCACGAAAAACTGTTTTTT | CASSITGGHEKLFF
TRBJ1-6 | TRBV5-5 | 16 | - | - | TGTGCCAGCAGCTCTGGGGACGGGGTTAGTAATTCACCCCTCCACTTT | CASSSGDGVSNSPLHF
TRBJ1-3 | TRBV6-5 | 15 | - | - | TGTGCCAGCAGGAGGACCGCAGCCGGGGGAAACACCATATATTTT | CASRRTAAGGNTIYF
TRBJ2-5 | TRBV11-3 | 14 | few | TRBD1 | TGTGCCAGCAGCGCTGGGACAGGCCAAGAGACCCAGTACTTC | CASSAGTGQETQYF
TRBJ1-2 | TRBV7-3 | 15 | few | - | TGTGCCAGCAGCTTATCTCAAGCCGCGAGAAGTCAATACACCTTC | CASSLSQAARSQYTF
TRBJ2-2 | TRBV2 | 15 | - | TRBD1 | TGTGCCAGCAGGGCTAGACAGGGGGCCACCGGGGAGCTGTTTTTT | CASRARQGATGELFF
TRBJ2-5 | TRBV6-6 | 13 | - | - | TGTGCCAGCAGTCCTTGGGGCGGAGAGACCCAGTACTTC | CASSPWGGETQYF
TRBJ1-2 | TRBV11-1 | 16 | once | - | TGTGCCAGCAGCTTAACCACGACAGGAGTCGGCGTAGGCTACACCTTC | CASSLTTTGVGVGYTF
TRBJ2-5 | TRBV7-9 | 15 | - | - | TGTGCCAGCGCGTTGCGGGGCATCAGTCGGGAGACCCAGTACTTC | CASALRGISRETQYF
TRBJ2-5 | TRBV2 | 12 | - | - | TGTGCCAGCGGGTCGACGGGGGAGACCCAGTACTTC | CASGSTGETQYF
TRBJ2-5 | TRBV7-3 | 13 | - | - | TGTGCCAGCAGCTCGGTCTCCTCGGAGACCCAGTACTTC | CASSSVSSETQYF
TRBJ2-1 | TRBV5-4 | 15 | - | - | TGTGCCAGCAGCTTGGATGGACGACCTTACAATGAGCAGTTCTTC | CASSLDGRPYNEQFF
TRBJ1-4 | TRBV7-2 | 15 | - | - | TGTGCCAGCAGCTTATCGGTACAGGGACATGAAAAACTGTTTTTT | CASSLSVQGHEKLFF
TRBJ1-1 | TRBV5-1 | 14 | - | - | TGCGCCAGCAGCTTGGTAGCAGGGGTTACTGAAGCTTTCTTT | CASSLVAGVTEAFF
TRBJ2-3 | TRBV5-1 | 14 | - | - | TGCGCCAGCACCCAGGGGCTTAGCACAGATACGCAGTATTTT | CASTQGLSTDTQYF
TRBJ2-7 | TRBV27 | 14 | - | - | TGTGCCAGCAGTTTATCGGCAGGGATTTACGAGCAGTACTTC | CASSLSAGIYEQYF